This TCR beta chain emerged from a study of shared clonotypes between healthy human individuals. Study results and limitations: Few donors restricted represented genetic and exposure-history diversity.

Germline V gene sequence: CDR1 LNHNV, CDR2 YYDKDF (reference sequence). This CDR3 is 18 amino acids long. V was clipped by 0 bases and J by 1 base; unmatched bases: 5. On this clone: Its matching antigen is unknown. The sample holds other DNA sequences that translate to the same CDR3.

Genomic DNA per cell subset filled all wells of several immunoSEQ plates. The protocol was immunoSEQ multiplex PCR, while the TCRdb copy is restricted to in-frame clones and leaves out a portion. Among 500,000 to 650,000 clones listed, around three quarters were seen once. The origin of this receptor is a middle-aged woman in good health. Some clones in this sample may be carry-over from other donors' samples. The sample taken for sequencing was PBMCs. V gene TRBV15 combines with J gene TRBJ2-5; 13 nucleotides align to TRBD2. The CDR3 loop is CATSRDGLAGVGQETQYF. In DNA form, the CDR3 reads TGTGCCACCAGCAGAGATGGACTAGCGGGAGTAGGCCAAGAGACCCAGTACTTC.